This entry describes one T cell receptor (beta chain). As yet, its antigen is unknown. This specimen comes from a study of cytomegalovirus exposure and HLA in healthy donors. Germline loops: CDR1 SEHNR, CDR2 FQNEAQ (reference sequence). CDR3 size: 13 residues. V lost 3 bases to trimming and J lost 5 bases, with 10 bases between them. The PCR ran on 60 Vbeta and 13 Jbeta primers. Clones were read by immunoSEQ multiplex PCR, and TCRdb kept only the in-frame ones, dropping some. The table includes about 140,000 clones, about 80% detected once. Study-level findings and limits: Highly shared variants forming one cluster were likely a sequencing artifact.

V usage is TRBV7-9 and J usage is TRBJ2-5; maybe TRBD2 (6 bases). Source material: PBMCs. This sequence was found in a woman between 35 and 50 years old in good health and CMV-seronegative. The CDR3: CASSFSGLETQYF. The DNA for the CDR3 is TGTGCCAGCAGCTTCAGCGGGTTGGAGACCCAGTACTTC.